The 16 T cell receptor beta chains in this list originate from one sample, sequenced in a study of Graves' ophthalmopathy and Graves' hyperthyroidism. Amplification from RNA transcripts yielded the TCR beta CDR3 regions. RT-PCR was first run with HTBI primers, then multiplex PCR in a second round. Using its own MiXCR run on the multiplex PCR reads, TCRdb lists one record per CDR3 protein. The sample carries 360,000 or so distinct CDR3 sequences, approximately 16% recorded once. Source material: peripheral blood. The receptors stem from a woman between 18 and 30 years old with Graves' ophthalmopathy.

This clonotype was found many times. The V call is TRBV12-3 or TRBV12-4, the J call TRBJ2-2; D is unresolved. The germline V and J ends were trimmed by 7 bases and 2 bases, with 11 bases remaining between them. The CDR3 is 14 residues long. CDR3: CASILGANTGELFF. CDR3 nucleotides: TGTGCCAGCATCCTCGGCGCCAACACCGGGGAGCTGTTTTTT.

This clonotype was detected ten times or more. This chain joins TRBV6-2 or TRBV6-3 and TRBJ2-6; TRBD1 might be the D (6 bases). Trimming took 9 bases from V and 4 from J, leaving 10 bases between them. Germline V CDR1 and CDR2: MNHEY, SVGEGT. CDR3 length equals 13 residues. The CDR3 coding sequence is TGTGCCAGTAGGGGGTACGGGGCCAACGTCCTGACTTTC. The encoded protein is CASRGYGANVLTF.

This clonotype has a count of ten or more. The chain has TRBV6-5 and TRBJ2-2; D might be TRBD2 (7 bases). The germline V and J ends were trimmed by 0 bases and 8 bases, with 16 bases remaining between them. The CDR3 length is 16 residues. Germline loops: CDR1 MNHEY, CDR2 SVGAGI. DNA for the CDR3: TGTGCCAGCAGTTACTCCCAAGGGGGGGCGGCTGGGGAGCTGTTTTTT. Translation: CASSYSQGGAAGELFF.

Many counts were recorded for this clonotype. The chain links TRBV12-3 or TRBV12-4 to TRBJ2-5; no definite D call. Trimming took off 5 bases at V and 5 bases at J, with 12 bases between the two ends. This CDR3 spans 13 amino acids. The CDR3: CASSLTDGETQYF. For the CDR3, the DNA is TGTGCCAGCAGTCTCACGGATGGGGAGACCCAGTACTTC.

This clonotype was counted at least ten times. This chain joins TRBV6-5 and TRBJ1-3; TRBD1 aligns across 9 bases. The CDR3 totals 16 residues. Germline V gene data show CDR1 as MNHEY and CDR2 as SVGAGI. With V trimmed by 6 bases and J by 0 bases, 6 bases remained unmatched. CDR3 bases: TGTGCCAGCAGAATGGACAGGGGAAACTCTGGAAACACCATATATTTT. This translates into CASRMDRGNSGNTIYF.

There are a few counts of this clonotype. This chain uses TRBV12-3 or TRBV12-4 with TRBJ2-7; 9 nucleotides agree with TRBD1. J lost 5 bases, V lost 5 bases, and 7 bases had no gene match. The CDR3 is 14 amino acids. The CDR3 coding sequence is TGTGCCAGCAGTGGTTCGGGACAGGGCAACGAGCAGTACTTC. This encodes CASSGSGQGNEQYF.

This clonotype was picked up many times. The V and J genes are TRBV10-1 and TRBJ2-2; TRBD1 agrees at 9 bases. Germline CDR1 is WNHNN and CDR2 is SYGVQD (reference sequence). With V trimmed by 8 bases and J by 4 bases, 5 bases remained unmatched. This CDR3 contains 14 residues. The CDR3 nucleotides are TGCGCCAGCCGACAGGGGGTCGCCACCGGGGAGCTGTTTTTT. Its protein product is CASRQGVATGELFF.

This clonotype was recorded at least ten times. The rearrangement uses TRBV12-3 or TRBV12-4 and TRBJ2-5; weak D call: TRBD1 (5 bases). The CDR3 has 14 residues. With 3 bases removed from V and 1 base from J, the gap between germline ends came to 9 bases. This chain's CDR3 is CASSFPGPQETQYF. In DNA form, the CDR3 reads TGTGCCAGCAGTTTCCCAGGGCCCCAAGAGACCCAGTACTTC.

The CDR3 loop is CASTRRAGLDLGYTF. Here the CDR3 DNA reads TGTGCCAGTACCCGAAGGGCGGGACTAGACCTTGGCTACACCTTC. This sequence joins TRBV12-3 or TRBV12-4 and TRBJ1-2, with a weak D call TRBD1 (5 bases). There are 15 residues in the CDR3. Trimming removed 9 bases at V and 7 bases at J, with 24 bases between.

This clonotype has ten or more counts. This chain connects TRBV7-9 to TRBJ1-1; D gene unclear. The V end lost 1 base, the J end lost 10 bases, and 10 bases lay between the germline ends. CDR1 SEHNR and CDR2 FQNEAQ come from the germline V gene (reference sequence). The CDR3 has 12 residues. DNA of the CDR3: TGTGCCAGCAGCTTAGGGCCCTCTGGAGCTTTCTTT. Residues: CASSLGPSGAFF.

At least ten counts were recorded for this clonotype. The V and J genes are TRBV15 and TRBJ2-4; D is undetermined. Germline assignment: CDR1 LNHNV and CDR2 YYDKDF (reference sequence). Trimming removed 1 base at V and 4 bases at J, with 11 bases between. This CDR3 spans 15 amino acids. The CDR3 loop reads CATSRASGEKNIQYF. The CDR3 coding sequence is TGTGCCACCAGCAGAGCCTCAGGAGAGAAAAACATTCAGTACTTC.

In this sample, this clonotype turned up many times. This chain links TRBV14 with TRBJ1-1; D is perhaps TRBD1 (5 bases). V dropped 5 bases and J dropped 4 bases, with 17 bases sitting between them. This CDR3 is 15 amino acids long. Germline V gene sequence: CDR1 SGHDN, CDR2 FVKESK. In DNA form, the CDR3 reads TGTGCCAGCAGCGTCCGCGCAGGGAGTGGCACTGAAGCTTTCTTT. This gives the protein CASSVRAGSGTEAFF. Full variable domain (outside the CDR3, taken from reference TRBV14 and TRBJ1-1): EAGVTQFPSHSVIEKGQTVTLRCDPISGHDNLYWYRRVMGKEIKFLLHFVKESKQDESGMPNNRFLAERTGGTYSTLKVQPAELEDSGVYFCASSVRAGSGTEAFFGQGTRLTVV.

Many counts were recorded for this clonotype. CDR3 sequence reads: CASSLGTDPRDEQYF. The CDR3 nucleotides are TGTGCCAGCAGTTTGGGAACGGACCCTCGGGACGAGCAGTACTTC. The rearrangement joins TRBV28 to TRBJ2-7; D not resolved. V dropped 3 bases and J dropped 5 bases, with 17 bases sitting between them. CDR3 size: 15 residues. CDR1 MDHEN and CDR2 SYDVKM come from the germline V gene.

Many counts were recorded for this clonotype. V usage is TRBV6-5 and J usage is TRBJ2-2; possibly TRBD1 or TRBD2 for D (5 bases each). This CDR3 spans 15 amino acids. Trimming left V 3 bases short and J 8 bases short, with 16 bases between. Germline lookup yields CDR1 MNHEY and CDR2 SVGAGI. Here the CDR3 DNA reads TGTGCCAGCAGTTATCTCCGGGACCTCCGGGGGGAGCTGTTTTTT. Residues: CASSYLRDLRGELFF.

This clonotype was observed many times. The chain uses TRBV11-2 and TRBJ2-7; 8 nucleotides align to TRBD1. The germline V gene encodes CDR1 SGHAT and CDR2 FQNNGV. V lost 4 bases, J lost 2 bases, and 7 bases stayed unmatched. There are 15 residues in the CDR3. The CDR3 here is CASSSRDRSTYEQYF. DNA of the CDR3: TGTGCCAGCAGCTCCAGGGACAGGTCTACCTACGAGCAGTACTTC.

This clonotype has ten or more counts. The chain has TRBV6-2 or TRBV6-3 and TRBJ2-2; D is ambiguous. This CDR3 is built from 13 residues. Germline CDR1 MNHEY, CDR2 SVGEGT. The germline V and J ends were trimmed by 4 bases and 5 bases, with 8 bases remaining between them. The chain's CDR3 is CASSFYFTGELFF. In nucleotides, the CDR3 is TGTGCCAGCAGTTTCTACTTTACCGGGGAGCTGTTTTTT.